This T cell receptor beta chain was found in a study of T-cell reconstitution after alpha-beta-depleted transplantation in children. A library of TCRbeta sequences, prepared with unique molecular identifiers, was generated. TCRdb reprocessed the PCR reads via MiXCR and lists one record per CDR3 protein. The table has some 220,000 distinct CDR3 sequences, roughly 9% seen once; the top ten hold roughly 6.2%. V lost 6 bases and J lost 5, with 16 bases in between. CDR3 size: 15 residues. The V gene's germline CDR1 is MNHNS and CDR2 SASEGT. This clonotype was observed a handful of times. This chain connects TRBV6-1 to TRBJ1-4; weak D call: TRBD1 (5 bases). This TCR was recovered from a human donor who donated a stem cell graft to a child with acute lymphoblastic leukemia. Sample: PBMCs from the stem cell graft donor, taken from the stem cell graft. CDR3 in DNA: TGTGCCAGCAGAGACCGGGACGGAGAAAATGAAAAACTGTTTTTT. Translating it yields CASRDRDGENEKLFF.